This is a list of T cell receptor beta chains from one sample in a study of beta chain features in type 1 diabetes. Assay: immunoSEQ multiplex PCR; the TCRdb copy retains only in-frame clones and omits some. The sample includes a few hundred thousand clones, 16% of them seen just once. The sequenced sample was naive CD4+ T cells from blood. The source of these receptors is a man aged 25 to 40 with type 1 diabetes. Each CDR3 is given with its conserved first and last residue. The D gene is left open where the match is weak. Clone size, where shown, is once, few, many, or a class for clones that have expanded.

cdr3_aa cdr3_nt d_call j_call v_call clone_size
CASSLEGAITDTQYF TGCGCCAGCAGCTTGGAGGGAGCGATCACAGATACGCAGTATTTT - TRBJ2-3 TRBV5-1 -
CSVGTGAYGYTF TGCAGCGTGGGGACAGGAGCCTATGGCTACACCTTC TRBD1 TRBJ1-2 TRBV29-1 -
CASSRTLNTEAFF TGTGCCAGCTCCCGGACGTTGAACACTGAAGCTTTCTTT - TRBJ1-1 TRBV6-5 -
CAWSKEGGYTDTQYF TGTGCCTGGAGTAAGGAGGGGGGCTACACAGATACGCAGTATTTT - TRBJ2-3 TRBV30 few
CAWSSTGSTDTQYF TGTGCCTGGAGTTCTACGGGATCCACAGATACGCAGTATTTT - TRBJ2-3 TRBV30 -
CSARRNQPQHF TGCAGTGCGCGCCGCAATCAGCCCCAGCATTTT - TRBJ1-5 TRBV20-1 -
CASSSRSEQFF TGTGCCAGCAGCTCAAGGTCCGAGCAGTTCTTC - TRBJ2-1 TRBV7-2 -
CSVELQGTVRNTDTQYF TGCAGCGTTGAACTCCAGGGTACGGTGCGGAACACAGATACGCAGTATTTT - TRBJ2-3 TRBV29-1 -
CASSAHTGTSGSRDTQYF TGTGCCAGCAGCGCACATACTGGGACTAGCGGGAGTCGGGATACGCAGTATTTT TRBD2 TRBJ2-3 TRBV9 -
CASSWQVGDTQYF TGTGCCAGCAGCTGGCAGGTCGGAGATACGCAGTATTTT - TRBJ2-3 TRBV7-6 -
CASSVTSGTYNEQFF TGTGCCAGCAGCGTAACTAGCGGGACGTACAATGAGCAGTTCTTC TRBD2 TRBJ2-1 TRBV9 -
CSVRTGLNQPQHF TGCAGCGTCCGAACAGGGTTGAATCAGCCCCAGCATTTT - TRBJ1-5 TRBV29-1 -
CASSLPSTDTQYF TGCGCCAGCAGCCTCCCCAGCACAGATACGCAGTATTTT - TRBJ2-3 TRBV5-1 -
CASSFSPLWEQYF TGTGCCAGCAGCTTTTCCCCGCTTTGGGAGCAGTACTTC - TRBJ2-7 TRBV7-9 few
CSVERRLEAEAFF TGCAGCGTTGAAAGGCGGTTAGAGGCTGAAGCTTTCTTT - TRBJ1-1 TRBV29-1 -
CSVGLDFEQYF TGCAGCGTTGGGCTAGATTTCGAGCAGTACTTC - TRBJ2-7 TRBV29-1 -
CASRQGQGPYEQYF TGTGCCAGCAGGCAGGGACAGGGACCCTACGAGCAGTACTTC TRBD1 TRBJ2-7 TRBV7-9 few
CASSQDRGRTYEQYF TGCGCCAGCAGCCAGGACAGGGGTAGGACCTACGAGCAGTACTTC TRBD1 TRBJ2-7 TRBV4-1 -
CASRRSGLIYEQYF TGTGCCAGCAGAAGGTCGGGACTGATCTACGAGCAGTACTTC - TRBJ2-7 TRBV6-6 few
CASSPLLRNSYEQYF TGTGCCAGCAGCCCTCTACTAAGGAATTCCTACGAGCAGTACTTC - TRBJ2-7 TRBV7-9 few
CACIATGPLYEQYF TGTGCCTGCATCGCAACGGGACCCCTTTACGAGCAGTACTTC - TRBJ2-7 TRBV30 -
CASSIGQSYNEQFF TGTGCCAGCAGCATAGGACAGTCATACAATGAGCAGTTCTTC - TRBJ2-1 TRBV7-9 few
CASSRGSSTDTQYF TGTGCCAGCAGCCGCGGGAGTTCTACAGATACGCAGTATTTT TRBD2 TRBJ2-3 TRBV9 few
CASSQALLGLAASTDTQYF TGTGCCAGCAGCCAAGCTCTACTCGGACTAGCGGCTAGCACAGATACGCAGTATTTT TRBD2 TRBJ2-3 TRBV4-2 -